This entry features one T cell receptor (beta chain) sequence. Its cognate antigen has yet to be identified. No quality values exist for individual bases; no much larger clone is one base distant. The sample is drawn from a study of T cell repertoires in cytomegalovirus infection (dated by TCRdb to the late 2010s). Turning to the overall study: Peptide stimulations targeted recently identified HLA-C-restricted CMV epitopes, whose presentation resists viral immunomodulation, together with well-studied HLA-B-restricted epitopes. Donor HLA type was relevant to the analysis, because carriage of CMV infection together with the matching HLA type was indicated by public TCR beta signatures.

The sample's treatment or condition label, in plain terms: in vitro stimulation with specific CMV peptide epitopes to enrich CMV-specific T cells. General study outcomes and caveats: Carriers of CMV infection plus the relevant HLA type were discriminated by the cumulative frequency of public TCR beta family members in the study cohort and in an independent roughly 350-donor cohort. The ex vivo response was dominated by HLA-C-restricted CMV-specific TCR beta clonotypes, which also provided the single most frequent clonotype in two of eight donors.

Sequenced using an Illumina HiSeq 1500. In TCRdb, the public reads were trimmed at Q25 with fastp and aligned with MiXCR, with productive beta chains retained. Rows are unified per CDR3 protein, each entry keeping the most common DNA and genes. The sample profile shows approximately 30,000 distinct CDR3 sequences; about 20% of them were found once. The leading ten clones occupy 80% to 90% of the sample. Including the terminal cysteine and phenylalanine, the CDR3 comprises 16 residues. Just the 48-base CDR3 DNA is kept, in frame starting at base 1. CDR1 MNHEY and CDR2 SVGEGT are derived from the germline V gene. The V and J ends are trimmed by 0 bases and 4 bases, leaving 15 bases between them.

In this chain, TRBV6-2 or TRBV6-3 is recombined with TRBJ1-1; a weak D assignment points to TRBD1 (5 bases agree). This specimen was CD8+ T cells from cultured PBMCs, taken from culture after CMV antigen stimulation. The origin of this receptor is a human donor in good health (CMV status not recorded). Some clones in this sample may be carry-over from other donors' samples. Here is the DNA: TGTGCCAGCAGTTACTCGGCCGGGGACGGGGGCACTGAAGCTTTCTTT. Translation gives CASSYSAGDGGTEAFF.